This passage covers 10 T cell receptor beta chains from one sample sequenced in a study of CD8 T cells in Susac syndrome. cDNA came from around 0.54 to 1 ug RNA primed by random hexamers. Each CDR3 protein gets one entry after TCRdb re-called the immunoSEQ multiplex PCR reads with MiXCR. This table holds around 140,000 distinct CDR3 sequences, around 86% found once. What was sequenced was CD8+ T cells from PBMCs. These receptors all stem from a human donor with multiple sclerosis.

The chain has TRBV19 and TRBJ1-2; maybe TRBD1 (5 bases). Trimming cost V 7 bases and J 14 bases, with 23 bases left between them. Germline V lookup: CDR1 LNHDA, CDR2 SQIVND (reference sequence). The CDR3 is 13 residues long. The CDR3 DNA is TGTGCCAGTACCTCCTGGGGAGGGGACGCCCAAACCTTC. Its translation is CASTSWGGDAQTF. The full variable domain, in which reference TRBV19 and TRBJ1-2 provide the parts outside the CDR3, is DGGITQSPKYLFRKEGQNVTLSCEQNLNHDAMYWYRQDPGQGLRLIYYSQIVNDFQKGDIAEGYSVSREKKESFPLTVTSAQKNPTAFYLCASTSWGGDAQTFGSGTRLTVV.

This clonotype was seen only a few times. The V call is TRBV6-1, the J call TRBJ2-7; 12 positions match TRBD1. The CDR3 length is 15 residues. V trimming: 2 bases; J trimming: 5 bases; junction bases outside the gene matches: 4. Germline V gives CDR1 MNHNS, CDR2 SASEGT. The CDR3 reads CASSELGQGANEQYV. In DNA form, the CDR3 reads TGTGCCAGCAGTGAACTGGGACAGGGGGCGAACGAGCAGTACGTC.

This chain uses TRBV2 with TRBJ2-7; D uncertain. The CDR3 spans 13 residues. The germline gives CDR1 SNHLY, CDR2 FYNNEI. V was cut by 1 base and J by 2 bases, with 6 bases left in between. Written as DNA, the CDR3 is TGTGCCAGCAGTGAAGGCAGAGCCTACGAGCAGTACGTC. Translating it yields CASSEGRAYEQYV.

The J gene is TRBJ1-2, the V gene TRBV11-2; TRBD1 agrees at 7 bases. CDR3 length: 17 amino acids. The ends lost 4 bases at V and 2 bases at J; junction bases unmatched: 13. Germline values: CDR1 SGHAT, CDR2 FQNNGV. The DNA for the CDR3 is TGTGCCAGCAGCTCAAATATGGACAGGAACGGGAACTATGGCTACACCTTC. This encodes CASSSNMDRNGNYGYTF.

The rearrangement uses TRBV6-1 and TRBJ1-4; D may be TRBD1 (5 bases). There are 14 residues in the CDR3. Trimming stripped 6 bases from V and 3 bases from J, with 11 bases between. The germline V gene has CDR1 MNHNS and CDR2 SASEGT. CDR3 amino acids: CASRGERSNEKLFF. The CDR3 DNA reads TGTGCCAGCAGAGGGGAACGGTCTAATGAAAAACTGTTTTTT.

The rearrangement joins TRBV29-1 to TRBJ2-2; D remains unclear. V shed 0 bases and J shed 1 base, with 12 bases lying between them. CDR1 is SQVTM, CDR2 ANQGSEA, per germline. The CDR3 is 16 amino acids. CDR3 in amino acids: CSVEDPKGWNTGELFF. The CDR3 nucleotides are TGCAGCGTTGAAGATCCTAAAGGGTGGAACACCGGGGAGCTGTTTTTT.

This chain joins TRBV7-2 and TRBJ2-1; 7 bases agree with TRBD2. V trimming: 4 bases; J trimming: 4 bases; junction bases outside the gene matches: 7. The germline V gene encodes CDR1 SGHTA and CDR2 FQGNSA. The CDR3 consists of 15 residues. The CDR3 coding sequence is TGTGCCAGCAGCTCAGGACTAGGAAATTACAATGAGCAGTTCTTC. It yields the protein CASSSGLGNYNEQFF.

This chain links TRBV7-9 with TRBJ2-2; no clear D. This CDR3 has 16 residues. V gave up 5 bases and J gave up 0 bases, with 13 bases separating them. The germline CDR1 and CDR2 sequences are SEHNR and FQNEAQ (reference sequence). The CDR3: CASSPDEIANTGELFF. The CDR3 nucleotides read TGTGCCAGCAGCCCGGACGAGATCGCGAACACCGGGGAGCTGTTTTTT.

V is TRBV13 and J is TRBJ1-3, with a weak D call TRBD1 (6 bases). V was shortened by 5 bases and J by 2 bases, with 16 bases between the two germline ends. CDR1 is PRHDT, CDR2 FYEKMQ, per germline (reference sequence). CDR3 length: 16 amino acids. CDR3 region: CASSTGQYGTGNTIYF. CDR3 sequence (DNA): TGTGCCAGCAGCACTGGACAGTACGGAACTGGAAACACCATATATTTT.

The chain employs TRBV4-1 and TRBJ1-2, with a possible D match to TRBD1 (5 bases). Trimming took off 1 base at V and 4 bases at J, with 7 bases between the two ends. The CDR3 is 13 amino acids. Germline CDR1 reads MGHRA; CDR2 reads YSYEKL. The CDR3 region has the DNA TGCGCCAGCAGCCAAGGACAGACCTATGGCTACACCTTC. This encodes CASSQGQTYGYTF.